This T cell receptor (beta chain) derives from a study of blood T cells in healthy people across ages. CDR1 SGHTA and CDR2 FQGTGA come from the germline V gene. CDR3 size: 13 residues. V was shortened by 2 bases and J by 6 bases, with 10 bases between the two germline ends. Primers used in a second PCR of about 7 to 12 cycles were a sample-barcoded 5' primer and a J-beta primer mix. TCRdb re-called the 5' RACE reads with MiXCR, one entry per CDR3 protein. The table records 1.8 million or so distinct CDR3 sequences, around 40% of them present only once. This TCR was sampled from a human donor in good health. The source material was blood. The genes are TRBV7-3 and TRBJ2-5; unclear D gene. This chain's CDR3 is CASSLAVEQTQYF. The CDR3 bases are TGTGCCAGCAGCTTAGCAGTCGAACAGACCCAGTACTTC.